The 27 T cell receptor beta chains given below trace back to one sample, sequenced in a study of read filtering for tumor transcriptome and immune sequencing. This library used about 360 ng RNA and molecular barcoded adaptors spanning alpha/delta and beta/gamma chains. Each CDR3 protein gets one entry after TCRdb re-called the reads with MiXCR. The data contain more than 35,000 distinct CDR3 sequences, approximately 14% of them singletons. Sequenced input: a population of CD138-negative cells sorted from bone marrow. The receptors were sampled from a donor over 35 with multiple myeloma.

This clonotype appeared many times. The V gene is TRBV12-3 or TRBV12-4, the J gene TRBJ2-1; possible D gene TRBD2, 5 bases. V was pared by 7 bases and J by 9 bases, with 22 bases between. The CDR3 is 15 residues long. This CDR3 is CASTRTGLGPSEQFF. The CDR3 coding sequence is TGTGCCAGCACCAGGACTGGTCTCGGACCGTCTGAGCAGTTCTTC.

This clonotype was counted once. This sequence joins TRBV2 and TRBJ2-5; a weak D match, TRBD2 (5 bases). V dropped 6 bases and J dropped 5 bases, with 13 bases sitting between them. CDR3 length equals 13 residues. From germline, CDR1 is SNHLY and CDR2 FYNNEI. The CDR3 spells CASREGLSETQYF. CDR3 nucleotides: TGTGCCAGCAGAGAGGGCCTATCGGAGACCCAGTACTTC.

This clonotype was seen at least ten times. V usage is TRBV5-1 and J usage is TRBJ1-1; D gene uncertain. Germline loops: CDR1 SGHRS, CDR2 YFSETQ. Trimming stripped 2 bases from V and 1 base from J, with 6 bases between. The CDR3 has 13 amino acids. CDR3 nucleotide sequence: TGCGCCAGCAGCTTTAACAAGAACACTGAAGCTTTCTTT. It encodes CASSFNKNTEAFF.

This clonotype has a count of ten or more. The V call is TRBV30, the J call TRBJ1-4; the D gene is possibly TRBD1 (6 bases). The V gene lost 0 bases and the J gene lost 8 bases, with 19 bases spanning the gap. The CDR3 has 16 residues. Per germline, CDR1 GTSNPN and CDR2 SVGIG (reference sequence). The DNA of the CDR3 is TGTGCCTGGAGTGTACCTATCGACAGGTCCAAAGAAAAACTGTTTTTT. It codes for CAWSVPIDRSKEKLFF.

This clonotype appeared many times. The gene calls are TRBV24-1 and TRBJ2-3; TRBD1 matches 8 bases. The trim removed 4 bases at V and 5 bases at J, leaving 7 bases unmatched. CDR1 and CDR2 (germline): KGHDR, SFDVKD. The CDR3 contains 15 residues. CDR3 nucleotides: TGTGCCACCAGTGACCCGCAGGGGGCCGGAGATACGCAGTATTTT. This encodes CATSDPQGAGDTQYF.

Comments on this clonotype: It differs at one base from a far larger clone, so likely a read error. The chain uses TRBV4-2 and TRBJ1-2, with TRBD1 identical over 8 bases. Germline V CDR1 and CDR2: LGHNA, YNFKEQ. The CDR3 has 16 residues. The CDR3 DNA sequence: TGCGCCAGCAACCAAGCCTATGAGACAGGGGTTAGGGGCTACACCTTC. Amino acid sequence: CASNQAYETGVRGYTF.

This clonotype was seen many times. The rearrangement uses TRBV5-6 and TRBJ1-1; D gene uncertain. CDR1 SGHDT and CDR2 YYEEEE come from the germline V gene. CDR3 length: 16 residues. Trimming pared 0 bases from V and 0 bases from J, leaving 12 bases between. CDR3 in amino acids: CASSLGFRFVNTEAFF. The CDR3 DNA follows: TGTGCCAGCAGCTTGGGCTTCCGATTCGTGAACACTGAAGCTTTCTTT.

Ten or more counts support this clonotype. CDR3 sequence: CSVLQGSSSGNTIYF. The CDR3 coding sequence is TGCAGCGTTCTTCAGGGGTCAAGCTCTGGAAACACCATATATTTT. The rearrangement joins TRBV29-1 to TRBJ1-3; a weak D match, TRBD1 (6 bases). The germline CDR1 and CDR2 sequences are SQVTM and ANQGSEA. Trimming removed 5 bases at V and 0 bases at J, with 14 bases between. This CDR3 spans 15 amino acids.

This clonotype came up many times. The chain employs TRBV2 and TRBJ1-5, with a possible D match to TRBD1 (6 bases). Looked up from germline, CDR1 is SNHLY and CDR2 is FYNNEI. This CDR3 comprises 14 residues. V was pared by 4 bases and J by 10 bases, with 17 bases between. The DNA of the CDR3 is TGTGCCAGCAGTGGTCTCAGGGGATCCCTCCCCCAGCATTTT. Protein: CASSGLRGSLPQHF.

This clonotype was counted at least ten times. Here the CDR3 reads CASRSIAGGANEQFF. CDR3 sequence (DNA): TGTGCCAGCAGATCGATAGCGGGGGGGGCGAATGAGCAGTTCTTC. The chain employs TRBV7-2 and TRBJ2-1; 11 nucleotides agree with TRBD2. V lost 6 bases and J lost 7; bases outside the gene matches: 8. The CDR3 covers 15 residues. The germline V gene encodes CDR1 SGHTA and CDR2 FQGNSA.

This clonotype was seen at least ten times. This sequence joins TRBV2 and TRBJ2-3, with a tentative D call TRBD2 (5 bases). The V end lost 3 bases, the J end lost 3 bases, and 7 bases lay between the germline ends. The CDR3 loop spans 13 amino acids. Germline V gene sequence: CDR1 SNHLY, CDR2 FYNNEI. CDR3 bases: TGTGCCAGCAGTGATGAGGGAACAGATACGCAGTATTTT. Amino acids: CASSDEGTDTQYF.

This clonotype was recorded a few times. The J gene is TRBJ2-1, the V gene TRBV6-2 or TRBV6-3; a possible D gene is TRBD2 (7 bases). CDR3 length equals 17 residues. The V end was cut by 6 bases, the J end by 3 bases, with 21 bases between. Germline CDR1 reads MNHEY; CDR2 reads SVGEGT. CDR3 sequence: CASRTPFKGGNYNEQFF. The CDR3 nucleotides read TGTGCCAGCAGAACCCCGTTTAAGGGGGGGAACTACAATGAGCAGTTCTTC.

This clonotype was detected many times. Given a much more abundant clone one base away, this may be a read error. The J gene is TRBJ2-1, the V gene TRBV9; 7 bases are a match to TRBD1. Germline loops: CDR1 SGDLS, CDR2 YYNGEE. The V gene end was trimmed by 2 bases and the J gene end by 0 bases; junction bases not matched to a gene: 2. CDR3 length equals 15 residues. The CDR3 nucleotides are TGTGCCAGCAGCGTGGGACAGAGCTCCTACAATGAGCAGTTCTTC. Protein product: CASSVGQSSYNEQFF.

The sample holds many counts of this clonotype. CDR3 amino acids: CASSQDVVAGELFF. CDR3 sequence (DNA): TGCGCCAGCAGCCAAGATGTAGTGGCCGGGGAGCTGTTTTTT. This chain links TRBV4-1 with TRBJ2-2; no definite D call. Trimming removed 0 bases at V and 6 bases at J, with 8 bases between. From germline, CDR1 is MGHRA and CDR2 YSYEKL. The CDR3 runs to 14 residues.

This clonotype was picked up many times. The J gene is TRBJ2-3, the V gene TRBV20-1; TRBD2 matches 8 bases. V shed 1 base, J shed 5 bases, and the junction held 8 bases outside the gene matches. The germline V gene has CDR1 DFQATT and CDR2 SNEGSKA (reference sequence). The CDR3 sequence is 15 residues long. CDR3 sequence: CSARALAGGKDTQYF. The CDR3 region has the DNA TGCAGTGCTAGAGCTCTGGCGGGGGGTAAAGATACGCAGTATTTT.

This clonotype came up a few times. A much bigger clone sits one base away, suggesting this may be a read error. This is likely a read error, given that the CDR3 carries no conserved phenylalanine or tryptophan at its end. The chain joins TRBV6-1 to TRBJ2-1, with D possibly matching TRBD1 (6 bases). Germline V CDR1 and CDR2: MNHNS, SASEGT. This CDR3 has 12 amino acids. The CDR3 bases are TGTGCCAGCAGTGTACAGGGAAATGGGCAGTTCCTC. Translating gives CASSVQGNGQFL.

This clonotype appeared many times. The chain carries TRBV20-1 and TRBJ1-1; TRBD1 is a possible D gene (5 bases). CDR1 and CDR2 from the germline V gene are DFQATT and SNEGSKA (reference sequence). The V and J ends lost 5 bases and 1 base respectively, with 8 bases between them. There are 12 residues in the CDR3. CDR3 loop: CSAPDRNTEAFF. CDR3 nucleotides: TGCAGTGCTCCCGACAGGAACACTGAAGCTTTCTTT.

This clonotype was counted only a few times. This CDR3 fails to terminate in the conserved phenylalanine or tryptophan, so it likely reflects a read error. The CDR3 region is CASSLAENTEAFL. DNA for the CDR3: TGTGCCAGCAGCTTGGCGGAGAACACTGAAGCTTTCTTA. The chain recombines TRBV7-9 with TRBJ1-1; no definite D call. The CDR3 is made up of 13 amino acids. Germline V gene data show CDR1 as SEHNR and CDR2 as FQNEAQ (reference sequence). Trimming removed 3 bases from V and 1 base from J, with 6 bases in between.

This clonotype was seen once. The rearrangement links TRBV19 to TRBJ2-7; 8 bases match TRBD2. Germline CDR1 LNHDA, CDR2 SQIVND (reference sequence). The V gene end was trimmed by 3 bases and the J gene end by 6 bases; junction bases not matched to a gene: 10. This CDR3 has 15 residues. CDR3 nucleotides: TGTGCCAGTAGTATTATAGCGGGGCCAGGCCGCGAGCAGTACTTC. This gives the protein CASSIIAGPGREQYF.

This clonotype was found many times. The chain is built from TRBV7-2 and TRBJ1-5; TRBD1 aligns across 12 bases. CDR1 is SGHTA and CDR2 is FQGNSA in the germline V gene. After removal of 8 bases from V and 7 bases from J, the junction contained 9 bases not matched to a gene. CDR3 size: 15 residues. CDR3 nucleotide sequence: TGTGCCAGCCGGCCCGGGACAGGGGGCGGCCAGCCCCAGCATTTT. Protein: CASRPGTGGGQPQHF. The full variable domain, completed using reference TRBV7-2 and TRBJ1-5, is GAGVSQSPSNKVTEKGKDVELRCDPISGHTALYWYRQSLGQGLEFLIYFQGNSAPDKSGLPSDRFSAERTGGSVSTLTIQRTQQEDSAVYLCASRPGTGGGQPQHFGDGTRLSIL.

The rearrangement links TRBV5-1 to TRBJ1-4, with TRBD1 identical over 7 bases. This CDR3 contains 13 residues. In germline, CDR1 is SGHRS, CDR2 YFSETQ. Germline trimming cut 2 bases from V and 11 bases from J; bases unmatched to any gene: 6. CDR3 in amino acids: CASSLDRAEKLFF. The CDR3 DNA reads as TGCGCCAGCAGCTTAGACAGGGCGGAGAAACTGTTTTTT.

There are many counts of this clonotype. The V call is TRBV1, the J call TRBJ1-4; the DNA was not used to check the table's D call, TRBD1. TRBV1 corresponds to a pseudogene. CDR3 length equals 16 residues. The CDR3 DNA sequence: TGCACCAGCAGCCGGGCACCGGGACAGGGAGATGAAAAACTGTTTTTT. Translation: CTSSRAPGQGDEKLFF.

This clonotype has at least ten counts. The CDR3 region is CASSQTGGGTDTQYF. DNA for the CDR3: TGCGCCAGCAGCCAGACGGGGGGGGGCACAGATACGCAGTATTTT. The chain recombines TRBV4-1 with TRBJ2-3; TRBD2 matches 8 bases. This CDR3 has 15 amino acids. The J segment lost 1 base and the V segment lost 3 bases, leaving 3 bases of the junction unmatched. Looked up from germline, CDR1 is MGHRA and CDR2 is YSYEKL.

This clonotype was counted at least ten times. The chain carries TRBV11-2 and TRBJ2-1; D remains unclear. Trimming stripped 0 bases from V and 4 bases from J, with 7 bases between. Germline-derived CDR1 and CDR2 are SGHAT and FQNNGV. The CDR3 runs 14 residues. CDR3 nucleotides: TGTGCCAGCAGCTTAGAAGCGCTTTACAATGAGCAGTTCTTC. Translated, it gives CASSLEALYNEQFF.

This clonotype occurred many times. The junction shows a germline mismatch at one end, possibly a read error. For the CDR3, the DNA is TGTGCCAGCGCTTGGGGCAATGGGCAGTTCTTC. It is translated as CASAWGNGQFF. The chain recombines TRBV28 with TRBJ2-1, with a possible D match to TRBD1 (5 bases). Germline V CDR1 and CDR2: MDHEN, SYDVKM. This CDR3 spans 11 amino acids.

This clonotype was detected ten times or more. The chain is built from TRBV20-1 and TRBJ2-7; D gene ambiguous. The CDR3 has 12 amino acids. Looked up from germline, CDR1 is DFQATT and CDR2 is SNEGSKA (reference sequence). Between the trimmed V and J ends, which lost 2 bases and 0 bases, there was a span of 5 bases. In DNA, the CDR3 is TGCAGTGCTAGAACAGACTCCTACGAGCAGTACTTC. This gives the protein CSARTDSYEQYF.

This clonotype has a count of ten or more. The rearrangement uses TRBV2 and TRBJ1-1, with a weak D call TRBD1 (6 bases). The germline V gene has CDR1 SNHLY and CDR2 FYNNEI. V lost 10 bases and J 3 bases, leaving 18 bases between the germline ends. The CDR3 spans 14 residues. The CDR3 nucleotides read TGTGCCACCGCGAACAGGGAAATCGACACTGAAGCTTTCTTT. As protein: CATANREIDTEAFF.